One and the same sample provided the 15 T cell receptor beta chains below, sequenced in a study of T cell clonotyping in hematopoietic cell transplantation. Clones were sequenced by immunoSEQ multiplex PCR, and TCRdb holds only the in-frame ones, with some missing. The sample yields 75,000 to 95,000 clones, almost 97% seen once. Indicated time point: recipient sample about 28 days before transplant, after cytoreduction. Sequencing used peripheral blood mononuclear cells, obtained before stem cell transplant. The receptors were gathered from a woman in her forties or fifties with acute myeloid leukemia. Some clones in this sample may be carry-over from other donors' samples.

V is TRBV5-1 and J is TRBJ2-7; 10 nucleotides match TRBD2. The V gene's germline CDR1 is SGHRS and CDR2 YFSETQ. CDR3 length: 14 amino acids. The junction had 1 base not matched to a gene; V was cut back by 1 base and J by 3 bases. The CDR3 protein is CASSLTSGDYEQYF. CDR3 bases: TGCGCCAGCAGCTTGACTAGCGGGGACTACGAGCAGTACTTC.

J is TRBJ2-3 and V is TRBV30; D not certain. Germline loops: CDR1 GTSNPN, CDR2 SVGIG (reference sequence). The CDR3 has 14 amino acids. The V and J ends lost 2 bases and 5 bases respectively, with 14 bases between them. The CDR3 spells CAWSRTFSGDTQYF. The CDR3, as DNA: TGTGCCTGGAGTCGGACCTTTTCGGGAGATACGCAGTATTTT.

The chain is built from TRBV30 and TRBJ2-2, with TRBD1 identical over 10 bases. Germline CDR1 is GTSNPN and CDR2 is SVGIG (reference sequence). The CDR3 consists of 15 residues. Losses at the gene ends were 1 base for V and 3 bases for J; bases not matched to a gene: 2. The CDR3 nucleotides read TGTGCCTGGAGTGCTGGACAGGGGGACACCGGGGAGCTGTTTTTT. Translation: CAWSAGQGDTGELFF.

The rearrangement links TRBV29-1 to TRBJ2-3; TRBD1 matches 8 bases. This CDR3 has 13 residues. J lost 6 bases, V lost 6 bases, and 8 bases had no gene match. The germline V gene encodes CDR1 SQVTM and CDR2 ANQGSEA. The chain's CDR3 is CSVDETGVDTQYF. In DNA, the CDR3 is TGCAGCGTGGATGAGACAGGGGTGGATACGCAGTATTTT.

The chain has TRBV14 and TRBJ2-7; D is uncertain. The CDR3 runs 13 residues. Trimming removed 4 bases from V and 3 bases from J, with 10 bases in between. The V gene's germline CDR1 is SGHDN and CDR2 FVKESK. CDR3 loop: CASSRHQIYEQYF. CDR3 nucleotide sequence: TGTGCCAGCAGCCGCCACCAGATCTACGAGCAGTACTTC.

The chain combines TRBV2 with TRBJ2-1; D is undetermined. The CDR3 extends over 14 amino acids. V was pared by 2 bases and J by 5 bases, with 10 bases between. Germline V lookup: CDR1 SNHLY, CDR2 FYNNEI. The CDR3 DNA reads TGTGCCAGCAGTGAATGGCGAGTGGACAATGAGCAGTTCTTC. Amino acids: CASSEWRVDNEQFF.

The rearrangement joins TRBV5-1 to TRBJ2-7; TRBD1 is a possible D gene (5 bases). The CDR3 length is 13 residues. Trimming pared 0 bases from V and 5 bases from J, leaving 9 bases between. CDR1 is SGHRS, CDR2 YFSETQ, per germline. CDR3 DNA sequence: TGCGCCAGCAGCTTGGGACAGTCCCACGAGCAGTACTTC. It translates to CASSLGQSHEQYF.

As to this clone: One end of the junction varies from germline; a read error may be responsible. The chain joins TRBV7-7 to TRBJ2-1, with D hard to call. This CDR3 is built from 13 residues. Germline-derived CDR1 and CDR2 are SSHAT and FNYEAQ (reference sequence). DNA for the CDR3: TGTGCTAGCAGTCTTAGAGTAGGTGATGAGCAGTTCTTC. This encodes CASSLRVGDEQFF.

The chain employs TRBV4-1 and TRBJ1-2, with no clear D. The CDR3 covers 16 residues. Trimming cost V 1 base and J 0 bases, with 12 bases left between them. Germline CDR1 is MGHRA and CDR2 is YSYEKL. CDR3 in amino acids: CASSQVPGNTNYGYTF. The CDR3 bases are TGCGCCAGCAGCCAAGTCCCCGGGAACACTAACTATGGCTACACCTTC.

V and J are TRBV9 and TRBJ2-5; D ambiguous. CDR1 and CDR2 (germline): SGDLS, YYNGEE. V gave up 0 bases and J gave up 5 bases, with 5 bases separating them. CDR3 length equals 12 residues. The CDR3 reads CASSVGYETQYF. The CDR3 region has the DNA TGTGCCAGCAGCGTAGGGTATGAGACCCAGTACTTC.

The rearrangement uses TRBV6-5 and TRBJ2-7; maybe TRBD2 (6 bases). The V end was cut by 0 bases, the J end by 3 bases, with 9 bases between. Germline assignment: CDR1 MNHEY and CDR2 SVGAGI. The CDR3 covers 14 residues. The CDR3 loop is CASSYSEGRYEQYF. The CDR3 nucleotides are TGTGCCAGCAGTTACTCGGAGGGGCGCTACGAGCAGTACTTC.

The chain employs TRBV30 and TRBJ2-5, with D unclear. V lost 4 bases and J lost 4, with 7 bases in between. Per the germline V gene, CDR1 is GTSNPN and CDR2 is SVGIG (reference sequence). The CDR3 has 11 residues. The CDR3 region is CAWMLGETQYF. The CDR3 nucleotides read TGTGCCTGGATGCTCGGAGAGACCCAGTACTTC.

The chain couples TRBV4-2 to TRBJ2-7, with 11 bases that match TRBD2. The CDR3 is 15 amino acids. Germline V gene lookup returns CDR1 LGHNA and CDR2 YNFKEQ. Trimming cost V 0 bases and J 2 bases; bases outside gene matches: 0. The CDR3 DNA reads as TGTGCCAGCAGCCAAGATAGCGGGGGGGCCTACGAGCAGTACTTC. It yields the protein CASSQDSGGAYEQYF.

The chain combines TRBV5-6 with TRBJ1-2, with TRBD1 matching over 7 bases. CDR1 and CDR2 (germline): SGHDT, YYEEEE. The junction had 4 bases not matched to a gene; V was cut back by 4 bases and J by 7 bases. The CDR3 is made up of 12 amino acids. CDR3 nucleotide sequence: TGTGCCAGCAGCCAAGACAGGGTTGGCTACACCTTC. It specifies CASSQDRVGYTF. The full variable domain, with the rest looked up from reference TRBV5-6 and TRBJ1-2, is DAGVTQSPTHLIKTRGQQVTLRCSPKSGHDTVSWYQQALGQGPQFIFQYYEEEERQRGNFPDRFSGHQFPNYSSELNVNALLLGDSALYLCASSQDRVGYTFGSGTRLTVV.

The rearrangement uses TRBV6-5 and TRBJ1-1, with D possibly being TRBD1 (5 bases). The CDR3 is 15 amino acids. V was shortened by 6 bases and J by 1 base, with 15 bases between the two germline ends. The V gene's germline CDR1 is MNHEY and CDR2 SVGAGI. The CDR3, as DNA: TGTGCCAGCAGAAGGGACTATGCGAGGAACACTGAAGCTTTCTTT. It codes for CASRRDYARNTEAFF.